A single sample is the source of the 20 T cell receptor beta chains below, sequenced in a study of STAT3 mutations in large granular lymphocyte leukemia. TCRdb's table, derived via immunoSEQ multiplex PCR, lists solely in-frame clones and lacks some. The repertoire consists of approximately 29,000 clones, with approximately 84% occurring once and the leading ten covering roughly an eighth. Broader study findings: In T-cell large granular lymphocyte leukemia, about half of patients showed multiple immunodominant subclonotypes.

These receptors have no identified antigens. The sequenced sample was peripheral blood mononuclear cells. The receptors were sampled from a man between 60 and 75 years old with T-cell large granular lymphocyte leukemia. Some clones in this sample may be carry-over from other donors' samples.

This chain connects TRBV5-1 to TRBJ2-2, with 11 bases fitting TRBD2. This CDR3 has 16 residues. Germline trimming cut 2 bases from V and 1 base from J; bases unmatched to any gene: 1. CDR1 and CDR2 (germline): SGHRS, YFSETQ. CDR3 residues: CASSFLAGGNTGELFF. The CDR3 DNA is TGCGCCAGCAGCTTCCTAGCGGGGGGGAACACCGGGGAGCTGTTTTTT.

The chain couples TRBV13 to TRBJ1-6; tentative D call: TRBD1 (6 bases). Trimming took off 5 bases at V and 7 bases at J, with 15 bases between the two ends. The CDR3 covers 15 residues. Germline V gene sequence: CDR1 PRHDT, CDR2 FYEKMQ (reference sequence). CDR3 nucleotide sequence: TGTGCCAGCAGCATAACCCAGGGGCAGAATTCACCCCTCCACTTT. Protein: CASSITQGQNSPLHF.

The chain uses TRBV27 and TRBJ2-1; D gene uncertain. CDR3 size: 16 residues. Germline V gene sequence: CDR1 MNHEY, CDR2 SMNVEV (reference sequence). The ends were cut back, 5 bases at V and 0 bases at J, with 14 bases in the middle. CDR3 DNA sequence: TGTGCCAGCAGTCCGCTTGTGGGAAGCTCCTACAATGAGCAGTTCTTC. Translated: CASSPLVGSSYNEQFF.

This sequence joins TRBV6-6 and TRBJ2-7; D not resolved. This CDR3 has 12 residues. CDR1 is MNHNY and CDR2 is SVGAGI in the germline V gene (reference sequence). V shed 2 bases and J shed 6 bases, with 8 bases lying between them. CDR3 bases: TGTGCCAGCAGTTACGTGGGATCCGAGCAGTACTTC. Translated: CASSYVGSEQYF.

The CDR3 here is CSAGTILDEQYF. In nucleotides, the CDR3 is TGCAGCGCCGGGACCATCTTGGACGAGCAGTACTTC. This chain links TRBV29-1 with TRBJ2-7, with D perhaps TRBD1 or TRBD2 (5 bases each). Between the trimmed V and J ends, which lost 7 bases and 5 bases, there was a span of 15 bases. Germline V lookup: CDR1 SQVTM, CDR2 ANQGSEA. The CDR3 loop spans 12 amino acids.

The V call is TRBV25-1, the J call TRBJ2-5, with D tentatively TRBD1 (5 bases). Trimming took off 5 bases at V and 1 base at J, with 11 bases between the two ends. The CDR3 totals 14 residues. Germline loops: CDR1 MGHDK, CDR2 SYGVNS. CDR3 residues: CASSKQGTQETQYF. The CDR3 DNA sequence: TGTGCCAGCAGTAAGCAGGGTACCCAAGAGACCCAGTACTTC.

This rearrangement joins TRBV5-5 to TRBJ1-6; D possibly corresponds to TRBD1 (6 bases). V lost 4 bases to trimming and J lost 5 bases, with 13 bases between them. CDR3 length equals 15 residues. In germline, CDR1 is SGHKS, CDR2 YYEKEE (reference sequence). The CDR3 DNA follows: TGTGCCAGCAGCGAACAGGGTTTGGATAATTCACCCCTCCACTTT. Residues: CASSEQGLDNSPLHF.

This rearrangement joins TRBV5-5 to TRBJ2-3; the D gene is possibly TRBD1 (5 bases). Trimming shortened V by 2 bases and J by 8 bases, and 9 bases separated the two germline ends. The CDR3 loop spans 12 amino acids. Germline values: CDR1 SGHKS, CDR2 YYEKEE (reference sequence). The CDR3 DNA is TGTGCCAGCAGCTTTAGGGGTGGTACGCAGTATTTT. Amino acids: CASSFRGGTQYF.

The chain combines TRBV28 with TRBJ1-5; the D gene is possibly TRBD1 (6 bases). Per the germline V gene, CDR1 is MDHEN and CDR2 is SYDVKM. Trimming cost V 8 bases and J 0 bases, with 17 bases left between them. This CDR3 has 16 amino acids. The CDR3 nucleotides read TGTGCCAGCCCCACCGGGGAGGGGGATAGCAATCAGCCCCAGCATTTT. Translation gives CASPTGEGDSNQPQHF.

The chain recombines TRBV5-1 with TRBJ2-3, with TRBD2 identical over 7 bases. The germline V gene encodes CDR1 SGHRS and CDR2 YFSETQ. After removal of 0 bases from V and 5 bases from J, the junction contained 9 bases not matched to a gene. The CDR3 consists of 16 residues. DNA of the CDR3: TGCGCCAGCAGCTTGGAGGGGACTACTGGGGGAGATACGCAGTATTTT. It yields the protein CASSLEGTTGGDTQYF.

This chain uses TRBV5-1 with TRBJ2-7; 9 positions agree with TRBD2. V dropped 0 bases and J dropped 2; count of bases not matched to a gene: 12. CDR1 and CDR2 (germline): SGHRS, YFSETQ. The CDR3 extends over 18 amino acids. DNA for the CDR3: TGCGCCAGCAGCTTGGCTCCAAGGGGTAGCGGGAGTACCTACGAGCAGTACTTC. Its translation: CASSLAPRGSGSTYEQYF.

The gene calls are TRBV29-1 and TRBJ2-3, with D tentatively TRBD1 (6 bases). Germline CDR1 SQVTM, CDR2 ANQGSEA. CDR3 length: 15 amino acids. Trimming removed 1 base from V and 2 bases from J, with 13 bases in between. The CDR3 here is CSVEGLRDNTDTQYF. As DNA, the CDR3 is TGCAGCGTTGAAGGCCTCCGGGACAACACAGATACGCAGTATTTT.

In this sample, this clone turned up a few times. The chain couples TRBV5-1 to TRBJ1-1; tentatively, D is TRBD1 (6 bases). The V gene lost 4 bases and the J gene lost 6 bases, with 13 bases spanning the gap. The germline gives CDR1 SGHRS, CDR2 YFSETQ. This CDR3 is 13 amino acids long. CDR3: CASSHGTLAEAFF. DNA for the CDR3: TGCGCCAGCAGCCACGGGACACTCGCTGAAGCTTTCTTT.

The V and J genes are TRBV12-5 and TRBJ2-5; 8 bases align to TRBD2. The ends lost 5 bases at V and 5 bases at J; junction bases unmatched: 10. This CDR3 spans 15 amino acids. Germline V gene sequence: CDR1 LGHNT, CDR2 FRNRAP. In DNA form, the CDR3 reads TGTGCTAGTGGTCCCGGGGGGGGGAGTGGGGAGACCCAGTACTTC. This gives the protein CASGPGGGSGETQYF.

This chain connects TRBV2 to TRBJ2-7; D unresolved. The CDR3 is 14 amino acids. V was shortened by 2 bases and J by 7 bases, with 15 bases between the two germline ends. Looked up from germline, CDR1 is SNHLY and CDR2 is FYNNEI. CDR3 in amino acids: CASSEILSQLEQYF. The CDR3 region has the DNA TGTGCCAGCAGTGAAATTCTATCCCAACTAGAGCAGTACTTC. The full variable domain, rest sourced from reference TRBV2 and TRBJ2-7, is EPEVTQTPSHQVTQMGQEVILRCVPISNHLYFYWYRQILGQKVEFLVSFYNNEISEKSEIFDDQFSVERPDGSNFTLKIRSTKLEDSAMYFCASSEILSQLEQYFGPGTRLTVT.

This rearrangement joins TRBV9 to TRBJ2-3; D unresolved. V shed 0 bases and J shed 0 bases, with 11 bases lying between them. This CDR3 has 16 residues. Per germline, CDR1 SGDLS and CDR2 YYNGEE. CDR3 protein: CASSVDQDPSTDTQYF. CDR3 sequence (DNA): TGTGCCAGCAGCGTAGATCAGGATCCTAGCACAGATACGCAGTATTTT. Drawing the rest from reference TRBV9 and TRBJ2-3, the complete variable domain is DSGVTQTPKHLITATGQRVTLRCSPRSGDLSVYWYQQSLDQGLQFLIQYYNGEERAKGNILERFSAQQFPDLHSELNLSSLELGDSALYFCASSVDQDPSTDTQYFGPGTRLTVL.

This chain connects TRBV19 to TRBJ1-2; possible D gene TRBD1, 5 bases. The V end lost 6 bases, the J end lost 2 bases, and 7 bases lay between the germline ends. Germline V gene lookup returns CDR1 LNHDA and CDR2 SQIVND (reference sequence). The CDR3 runs 12 residues. The chain's CDR3 is CASSRVNYGYTF. As DNA, the CDR3 is TGTGCCAGTAGCAGGGTGAACTATGGCTACACCTTC. Looking up the rest from reference TRBV19 and TRBJ1-2 gives the full variable domain: DGGITQSPKYLFRKEGQNVTLSCEQNLNHDAMYWYRQDPGQGLRLIYYSQIVNDFQKGDIAEGYSVSREKKESFPLTVTSAQKNPTAFYLCASSRVNYGYTFGSGTRLTVV.

The rearrangement uses TRBV6-1 and TRBJ1-2, with D maybe TRBD1 (5 bases). Trimming took off 3 bases at V and 8 bases at J, with 10 bases between the two ends. Germline lookup yields CDR1 MNHNS and CDR2 SASEGT. The CDR3 sequence is 12 residues long. The CDR3 bases are TGTGCCAGCAGTGAGCAGGGCTACGGCTACACCTTC. Translated: CASSEQGYGYTF.

The chain couples TRBV6-5 to TRBJ2-2, with 11 bases fitting TRBD2. Unmatched junction bases numbered 8, after V lost 7 bases and J lost 13 bases. The CDR3 length is 13 residues. Per the germline V gene, CDR1 is MNHEY and CDR2 is SVGAGI. In DNA form, the CDR3 reads TGTGCCAGCACAGGGGTAGCGGGAGGGTGGCTGTTTTTT. Translating it yields CASTGVAGGWLFF.

The J gene is TRBJ2-7, the V gene TRBV28; D ambiguous. Germline V gene lookup returns CDR1 MDHEN and CDR2 SYDVKM. The CDR3 loop spans 13 amino acids. V was shortened by 5 bases and J by 4 bases, with 12 bases between the two germline ends. In DNA, the CDR3 is TGTGCCAGCAGTCCCCCCCCCGCGTACGAGCAGTACTTC. This translates into CASSPPPAYEQYF.